This entry lists 3 T cell receptor beta chains sequenced from one sample in a study of Graves' ophthalmopathy and Graves' hyperthyroidism. TCR beta CDR3 regions were amplified from RNA transcripts. HTBI-primed first-round RT-PCR preceded second-round multiplex PCR. TCRdb re-called the multiplex PCR reads through MiXCR, storing one row per CDR3 protein. The table lists under 400,000 distinct CDR3 sequences, around a sixth of them singletons, with about 12% in the top ten. The sequenced material came from peripheral blood. The receptors shown here come from an adult man with Graves' ophthalmopathy.

As regards this clonotype: A single base separates this from a much larger clone, so it may be a read error. V is TRBV19 and J is TRBJ1-3; D uncertain. Between the trimmed V and J ends, which lost 7 bases and 2 bases, there was a span of 9 bases. The CDR3 contains 13 residues. Looked up from germline, CDR1 is LNHDA and CDR2 is SQIVND (reference sequence). CDR3 residues: CASKLGAGNTIYF. The CDR3 nucleotides are TGTGCCAGTAAACTGGGTGCTGGAAACACCATATATTTT.

This clonotype was seen at least ten times. V gene TRBV9 combines with J gene TRBJ1-6; no reliable D call. In germline, CDR1 is SGDLS, CDR2 YYNGEE. Trimming took 3 bases from V and 2 from J, leaving 9 bases between them. There are 15 residues in the CDR3. The CDR3 sequence: CASSEYGTYNSPLHF. CDR3 nucleotide sequence: TGTGCCAGCAGCGAGTACGGTACCTATAATTCACCCCTCCACTTT.

The chain uses TRBV6-1 and TRBJ1-1; 10 bases map to TRBD1. The CDR3 loop spans 16 amino acids. Per the germline V gene, CDR1 is MNHNS and CDR2 is SASEGT. With 4 bases clipped from V and 4 bases from J, the junction kept 9 bases outside the gene matches. CDR3 in amino acids: CASSVVSDRGSTEAFF. The CDR3, as DNA: TGTGCCAGCAGTGTAGTCTCGGACAGGGGGAGCACTGAAGCTTTCTTT.